The T cell receptor (beta chain) described here comes from a study of blood T cell repertoires in COVID-19. Across the study: T cells, B-cell-depleted T cells, or PBMCs provided the cDNA or gDNA that served as material.

TCRdb keeps only in-frame clones here, not all; method: immunoSEQ multiplex PCR. The repertoire consists of hundreds of thousands of clones, with about 88% occurring once and the leading ten covering about 11%. This clone was counted once. CDR3 size: 14 residues. Per germline, CDR1 SNHLY and CDR2 FYNNEI. Losses at the gene ends were 7 bases for V and 0 bases for J; bases not matched to a gene: 5. The TCR originated in a woman aged 25 to 45 with COVID-19, enrolled during active disease. The V call is TRBV2, the J call TRBJ2-7; 8 nucleotides agree with TRBD2. Sequenced sample: peripheral blood. Here the CDR3 DNA reads TGTGCCAGCATCCTTAGCGGGACCTCCTACGAGCAGTACTTC. As protein: CASILSGTSYEQYF.